This TCR beta chain came from a study of control samples from healthy donors and cancer patients. Some clones are missing from TCRdb's copy, which holds only in-frame ones; the method was immunoSEQ multiplex PCR. This repertoire shows about 77,000 clones, 85% to 95% found once; its top ten account for 5.8%. This sequence originates from a woman in her fifties or sixties in good health. The sequencing input was blood.

Written as DNA, the CDR3 is TGTGCCAGCAGCCCCCCAGACTATGCCTACAATGAGCAGTTCTTC. Protein: CASSPPDYAYNEQFF. V gene TRBV28 combines with J gene TRBJ2-1, with D maybe TRBD2 (5 bases). The CDR3 spans 15 residues. The V gene lost 6 bases and the J gene lost 2 bases, with 14 bases spanning the gap. Germline CDR1 is MDHEN and CDR2 is SYDVKM.